Sequencing of this TCR beta chain was carried out in a study of T cell responses to AZD1222 COVID-19 vaccine. With regard to this clone: Its antigen is as yet unknown.

This CDR3 has 16 amino acids. Germline V gives CDR1 SGHVS, CDR2 FQNEAQ. Deletions cut 5 bases from V and 3 bases from J, with 17 bases between. Libraries were prepared by immunoSEQ multiplex PCR; TCRdb keeps only in-frame clonotypes and omits some of them. This repertoire shows roughly 150,000 clones, 88% found once; its top ten account for approximately 3.6%. Findings and limits, study-wide: Spike-specific TCRs gained breadth and depth after people received two AZD1222 doses. As reported, nearly half of all spike-specific TCRs target variant regions that are unmutated. Baseline seropositives among AZD1222 recipients totaled only five to seven.

The sample in question was peripheral blood, obtained on day 0 of MenACWY control vaccination. This receptor was obtained from an adult in good health. V usage is TRBV7-8 and J usage is TRBJ1-5, with a tentative D call TRBD1 (6 bases). The DNA of the CDR3 is TGTGCCAGCAGCCCCCCGGGGGCGAGAACCAATCAGCCCCAGCATTTT. Translation gives CASSPPGARTNQPQHF.